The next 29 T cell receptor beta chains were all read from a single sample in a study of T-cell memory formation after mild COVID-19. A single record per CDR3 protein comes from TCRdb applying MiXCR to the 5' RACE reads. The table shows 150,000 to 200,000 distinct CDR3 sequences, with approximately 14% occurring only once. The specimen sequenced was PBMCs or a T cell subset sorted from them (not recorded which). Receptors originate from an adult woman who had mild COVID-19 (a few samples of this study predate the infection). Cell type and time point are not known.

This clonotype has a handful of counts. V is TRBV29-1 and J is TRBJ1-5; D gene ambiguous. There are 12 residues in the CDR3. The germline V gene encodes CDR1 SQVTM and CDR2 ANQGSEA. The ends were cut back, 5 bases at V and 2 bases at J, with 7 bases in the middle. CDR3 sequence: CSVKIGNQPQHF. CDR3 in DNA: TGCAGCGTTAAGATAGGCAATCAGCCCCAGCATTTT.

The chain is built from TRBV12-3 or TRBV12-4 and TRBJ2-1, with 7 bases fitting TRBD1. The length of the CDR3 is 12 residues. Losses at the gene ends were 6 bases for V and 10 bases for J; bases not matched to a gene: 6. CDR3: CASSPHRGEQFF. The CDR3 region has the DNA TGTGCCAGCAGCCCACACAGGGGAGAGCAGTTCTTC.

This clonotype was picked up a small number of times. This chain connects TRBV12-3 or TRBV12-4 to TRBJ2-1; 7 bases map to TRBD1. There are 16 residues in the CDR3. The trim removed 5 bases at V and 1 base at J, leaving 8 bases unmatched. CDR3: CASSPRDRPSYNEQFF. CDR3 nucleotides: TGTGCCAGCAGTCCCCGGGACAGACCATCCTACAATGAGCAGTTCTTC.

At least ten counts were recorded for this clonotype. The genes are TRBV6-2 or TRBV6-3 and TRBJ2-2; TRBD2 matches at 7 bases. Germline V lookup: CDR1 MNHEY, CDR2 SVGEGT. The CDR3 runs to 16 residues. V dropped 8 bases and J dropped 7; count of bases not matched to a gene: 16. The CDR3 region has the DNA TGTGCCAGCCTACCTACCGGATTGGGGGGGAGCGGGGAGCTGTTTTTT. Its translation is CASLPTGLGGSGELFF.

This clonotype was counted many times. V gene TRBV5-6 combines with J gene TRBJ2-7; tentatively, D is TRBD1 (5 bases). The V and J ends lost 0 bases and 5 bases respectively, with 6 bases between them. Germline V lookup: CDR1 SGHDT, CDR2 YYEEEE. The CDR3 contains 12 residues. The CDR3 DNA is TGTGCCAGCAGCTTGGCAGGGAACGAGCAGTACTTC. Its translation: CASSLAGNEQYF.

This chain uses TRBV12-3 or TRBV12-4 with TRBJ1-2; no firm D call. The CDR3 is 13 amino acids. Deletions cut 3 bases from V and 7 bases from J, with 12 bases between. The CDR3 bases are TGTGCCAGCAGTTTCCCTCTTATGGGTGGCTACACCTTC. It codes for CASSFPLMGGYTF.

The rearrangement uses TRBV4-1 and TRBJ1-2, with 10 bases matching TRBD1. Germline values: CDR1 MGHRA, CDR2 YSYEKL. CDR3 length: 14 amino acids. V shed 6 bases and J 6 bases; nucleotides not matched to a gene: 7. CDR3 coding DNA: TGCGCCAGCAGGGGAGTCGGGACAGGGGATGGCTACACCTTC. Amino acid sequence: CASRGVGTGDGYTF.

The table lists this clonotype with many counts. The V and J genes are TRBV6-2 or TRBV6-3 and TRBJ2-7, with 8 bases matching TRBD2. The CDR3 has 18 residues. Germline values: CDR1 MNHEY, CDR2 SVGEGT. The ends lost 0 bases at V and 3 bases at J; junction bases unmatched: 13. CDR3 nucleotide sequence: TGTGCCAGCAGTTACTCCGGGGGGGTGGCCAGCAGATTCTACGAGCAGTACTTC. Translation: CASSYSGGVASRFYEQYF.

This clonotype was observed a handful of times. The CDR3 DNA reads as TGCAGCGTTAGTCTGGGGGCCTACGAGCAGTACTTC. As protein: CSVSLGAYEQYF. The V gene is TRBV29-1, the J gene TRBJ2-7; D assignment may be TRBD1 or TRBD2 (5 bases each). The CDR3 consists of 12 residues. Germline loops: CDR1 SQVTM, CDR2 ANQGSEA. With 5 bases removed from V and 2 bases from J, the gap between germline ends came to 10 bases.

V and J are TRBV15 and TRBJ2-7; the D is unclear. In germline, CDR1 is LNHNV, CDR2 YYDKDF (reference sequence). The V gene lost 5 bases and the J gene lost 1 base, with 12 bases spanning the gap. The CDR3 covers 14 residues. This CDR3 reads CATSHTSLSYEQYF. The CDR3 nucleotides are TGTGCCACCAGCCACACCTCCCTATCCTACGAGCAGTACTTC.

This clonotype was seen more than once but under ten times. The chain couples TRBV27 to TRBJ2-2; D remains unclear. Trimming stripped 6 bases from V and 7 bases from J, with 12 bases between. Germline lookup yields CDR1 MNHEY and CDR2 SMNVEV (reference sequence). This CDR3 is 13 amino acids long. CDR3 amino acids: CASRTGTYGELFF. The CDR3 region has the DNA TGTGCCAGCAGGACTGGAACTTACGGGGAGCTGTTTTTT.

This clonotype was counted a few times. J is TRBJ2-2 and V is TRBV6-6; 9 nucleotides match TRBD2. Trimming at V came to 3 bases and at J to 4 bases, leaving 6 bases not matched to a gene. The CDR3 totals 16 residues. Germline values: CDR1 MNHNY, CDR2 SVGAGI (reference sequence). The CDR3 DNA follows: TGTGCCAGCAGTTATGGTAGCGGGAGTTTCACCGGGGAGCTGTTTTTT. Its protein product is CASSYGSGSFTGELFF.

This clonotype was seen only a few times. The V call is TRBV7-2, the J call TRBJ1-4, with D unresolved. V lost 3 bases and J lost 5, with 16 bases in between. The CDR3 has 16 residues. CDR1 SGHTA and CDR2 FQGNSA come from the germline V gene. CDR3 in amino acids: CASSFRVAGVNEKLFF. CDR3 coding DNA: TGTGCCAGCAGCTTCCGGGTGGCAGGTGTAAATGAAAAACTGTTTTTT.

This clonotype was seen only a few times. CDR3 bases: TGTGCCACCAGTGTGAAGGGACGGTGGGACGGGCAGTATTTT. Encoded protein: CATSVKGRWDGQYF. This chain links TRBV24-1 with TRBJ2-3, with D perhaps assigned TRBD1 or TRBD2 (5 bases each). The CDR3 runs to 14 residues. Trimming cost V 5 bases and J 11 bases, with 19 bases left between them. Germline V gene data show CDR1 as KGHDR and CDR2 as SFDVKD.

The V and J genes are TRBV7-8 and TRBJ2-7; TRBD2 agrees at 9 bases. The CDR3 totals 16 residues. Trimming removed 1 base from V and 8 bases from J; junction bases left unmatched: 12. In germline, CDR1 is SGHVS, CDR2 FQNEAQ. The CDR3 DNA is TGTGCCAGCAGCTTAGATCTAGCGGGAAACCCTACACAGCAGTACTTC. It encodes CASSLDLAGNPTQQYF.

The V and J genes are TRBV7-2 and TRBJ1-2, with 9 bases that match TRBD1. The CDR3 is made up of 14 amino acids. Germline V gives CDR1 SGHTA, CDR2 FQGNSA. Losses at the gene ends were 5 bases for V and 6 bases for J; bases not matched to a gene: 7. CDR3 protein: CASSTQQGANGYTF. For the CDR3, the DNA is TGTGCCAGCAGCACACAACAGGGGGCCAATGGCTACACCTTC.

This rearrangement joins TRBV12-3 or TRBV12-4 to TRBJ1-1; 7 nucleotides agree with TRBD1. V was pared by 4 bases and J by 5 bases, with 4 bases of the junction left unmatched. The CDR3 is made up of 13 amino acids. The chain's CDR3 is CASSSTGVTEAFF. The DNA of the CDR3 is TGTGCCAGCAGTTCCACAGGGGTAACTGAAGCTTTCTTT.

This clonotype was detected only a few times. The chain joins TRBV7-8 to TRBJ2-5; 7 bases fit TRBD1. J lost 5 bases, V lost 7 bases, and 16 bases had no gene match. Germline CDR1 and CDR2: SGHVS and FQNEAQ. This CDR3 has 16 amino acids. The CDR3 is CASIKFSRGRSETQYF. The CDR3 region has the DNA TGTGCCAGCATCAAATTCTCGAGGGGGCGAAGTGAGACCCAGTACTTC. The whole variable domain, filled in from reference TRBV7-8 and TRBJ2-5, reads GAGVSQSPRYKVAKRGQDVALRCDPISGHVSLFWYQQALGQGPEFLTYFQNEAQLDKSGLPSDRFFAERPEGSVSTLKIQRTQQEDSAVYLCASIKFSRGRSETQYFGPGTRLLVL.

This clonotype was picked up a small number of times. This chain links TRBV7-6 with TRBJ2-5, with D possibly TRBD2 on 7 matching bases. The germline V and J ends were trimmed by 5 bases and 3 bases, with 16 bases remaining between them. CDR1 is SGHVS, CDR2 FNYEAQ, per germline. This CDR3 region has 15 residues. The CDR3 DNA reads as TGTGCCAGCAGCCTCGAGGGGGGAGGGAAAGAGACCCAGTACTTC. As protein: CASSLEGGGKETQYF.

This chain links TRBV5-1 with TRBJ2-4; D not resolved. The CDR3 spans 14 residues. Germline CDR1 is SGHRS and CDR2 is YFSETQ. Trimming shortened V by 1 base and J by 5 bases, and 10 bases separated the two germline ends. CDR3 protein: CASSLYLSENIQYF. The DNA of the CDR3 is TGCGCCAGCAGCTTGTATTTGTCGGAAAACATTCAGTACTTC.

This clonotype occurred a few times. CDR3 nucleotide sequence: TGCGCCAGCAGCTTGGCCTTGTGGGGGGGCGGCCTTAACAATGAGCAGTTCTTC. The encoded protein is CASSLALWGGGLNNEQFF. The V gene is TRBV5-1, the J gene TRBJ2-1; possible D gene TRBD2, 7 bases. Trimming took off 0 bases at V and 5 bases at J, with 21 bases between the two ends. The germline V gene encodes CDR1 SGHRS and CDR2 YFSETQ. This CDR3 is 18 amino acids long.

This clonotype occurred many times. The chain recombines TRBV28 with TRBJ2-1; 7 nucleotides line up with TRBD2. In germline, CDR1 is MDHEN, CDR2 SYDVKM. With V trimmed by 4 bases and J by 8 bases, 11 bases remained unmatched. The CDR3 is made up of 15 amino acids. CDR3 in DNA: TGTGCCAGCAGTTCCAGTTCGGGAGGTCGGTATGAGCAGTTCTTC. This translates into CASSSSSGGRYEQFF.

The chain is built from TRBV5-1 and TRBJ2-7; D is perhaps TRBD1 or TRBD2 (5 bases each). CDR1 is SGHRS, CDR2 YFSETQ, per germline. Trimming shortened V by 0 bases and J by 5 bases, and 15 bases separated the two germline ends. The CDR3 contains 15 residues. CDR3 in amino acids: CASSLGPGTQNEQYF. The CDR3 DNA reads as TGCGCCAGCAGCTTGGGCCCAGGGACCCAGAACGAGCAGTACTTC.

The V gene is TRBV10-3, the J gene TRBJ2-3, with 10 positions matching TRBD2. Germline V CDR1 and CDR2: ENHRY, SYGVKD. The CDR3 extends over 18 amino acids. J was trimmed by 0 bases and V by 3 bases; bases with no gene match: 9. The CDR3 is CAISDPASGSLSTDTQYF. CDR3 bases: TGTGCCATCAGTGACCCGGCTAGCGGGAGTCTGAGCACAGATACGCAGTATTTT.

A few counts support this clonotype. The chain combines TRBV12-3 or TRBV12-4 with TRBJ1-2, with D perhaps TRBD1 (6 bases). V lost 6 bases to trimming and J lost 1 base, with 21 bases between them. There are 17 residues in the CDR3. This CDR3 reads CASSPTQGWSGNYGYTF. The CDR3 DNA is TGTGCCAGCAGCCCAACACAGGGCTGGAGCGGTAACTATGGCTACACCTTC.

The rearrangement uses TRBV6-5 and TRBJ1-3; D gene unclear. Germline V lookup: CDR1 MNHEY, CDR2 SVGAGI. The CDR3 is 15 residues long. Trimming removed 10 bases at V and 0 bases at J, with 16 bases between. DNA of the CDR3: TGTGCCACATCCCTCTACAGTCACTCTGGAAACACCATATATTTT. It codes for CATSLYSHSGNTIYF.

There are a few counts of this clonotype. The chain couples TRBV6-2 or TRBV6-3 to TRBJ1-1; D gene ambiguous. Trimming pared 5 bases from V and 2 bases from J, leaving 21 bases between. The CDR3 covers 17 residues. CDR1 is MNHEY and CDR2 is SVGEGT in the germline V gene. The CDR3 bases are TGTGCCAGCAGTGCCATTGTGGCGGGTGATAGAAACACTGAAGCTTTCTTT. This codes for CASSAIVAGDRNTEAFF.

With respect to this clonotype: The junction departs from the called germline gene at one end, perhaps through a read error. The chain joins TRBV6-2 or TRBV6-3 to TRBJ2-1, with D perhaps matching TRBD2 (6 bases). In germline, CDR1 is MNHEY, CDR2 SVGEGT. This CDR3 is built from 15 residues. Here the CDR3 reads CDSSYGSPLDNEQFF. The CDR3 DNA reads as TGTGACAGCAGTTACGGGAGCCCTTTGGACAATGAGCAGTTCTTC.

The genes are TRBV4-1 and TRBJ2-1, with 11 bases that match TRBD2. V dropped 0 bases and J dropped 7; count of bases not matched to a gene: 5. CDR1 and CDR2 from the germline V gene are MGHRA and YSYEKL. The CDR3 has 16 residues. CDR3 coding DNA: TGCGCCAGCAGCCAAGAACTAGCGGGAGTGAGAAATGAGCAGTTCTTC. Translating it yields CASSQELAGVRNEQFF.